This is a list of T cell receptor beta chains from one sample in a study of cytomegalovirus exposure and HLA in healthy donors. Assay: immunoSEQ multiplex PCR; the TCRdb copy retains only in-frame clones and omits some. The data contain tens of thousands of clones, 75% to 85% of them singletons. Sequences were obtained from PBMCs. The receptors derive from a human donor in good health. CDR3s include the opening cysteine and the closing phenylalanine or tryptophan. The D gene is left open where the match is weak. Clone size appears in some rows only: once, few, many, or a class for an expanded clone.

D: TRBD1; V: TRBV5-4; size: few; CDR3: CASSYPGGQGPDEQFF
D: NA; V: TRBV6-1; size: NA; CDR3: CASNSLGEANEKLFF
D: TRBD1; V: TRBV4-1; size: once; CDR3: CASSPDLTGRGYTF
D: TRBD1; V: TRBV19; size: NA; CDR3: CASSIEGQGSSYEQYF
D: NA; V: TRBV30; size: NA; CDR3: CAWSRVAANQPQHF
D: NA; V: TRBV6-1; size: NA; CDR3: CASIKGGSYGYTF
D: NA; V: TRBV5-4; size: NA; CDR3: CASSLDRTLRGETQYF
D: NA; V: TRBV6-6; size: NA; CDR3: CASSYSISGEAFF
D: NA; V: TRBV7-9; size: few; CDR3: CSSSLGLAGNEKLFF
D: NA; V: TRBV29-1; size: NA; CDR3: CSVMDSYTEAFF
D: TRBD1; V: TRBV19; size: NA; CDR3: CASSSTGQADTQYF
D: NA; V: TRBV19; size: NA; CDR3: CASLTHGEGEKLFF
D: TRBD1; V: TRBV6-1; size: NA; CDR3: CASSENRGLGETQYF
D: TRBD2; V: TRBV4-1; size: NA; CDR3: CASSQEAAGLTDTQYF
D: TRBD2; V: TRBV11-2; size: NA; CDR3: CASSLRTSGVSPETQYF
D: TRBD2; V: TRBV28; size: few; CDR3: CASRTGGQGKNIQYF
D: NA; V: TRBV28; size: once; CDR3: CASSANNEQFF
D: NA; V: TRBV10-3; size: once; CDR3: CAISEYGTTSNQPQHF
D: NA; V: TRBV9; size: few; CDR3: CASSGVTGTDTEAFF
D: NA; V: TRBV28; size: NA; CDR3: CASSLWQGLEAFF
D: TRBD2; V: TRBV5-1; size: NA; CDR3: CASSWGTSGGGIEQFF
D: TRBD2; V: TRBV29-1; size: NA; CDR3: CSPRTSPNTGELFF
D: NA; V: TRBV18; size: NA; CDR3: CASSPDQGGYNSPLHF
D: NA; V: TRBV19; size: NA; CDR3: CASKTGHGYTF
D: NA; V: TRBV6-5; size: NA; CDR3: CASSYLQGRETQYF
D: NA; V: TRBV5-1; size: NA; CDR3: CASSPGVGEQYF
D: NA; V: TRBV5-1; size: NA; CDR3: CASSFGREGETQYF
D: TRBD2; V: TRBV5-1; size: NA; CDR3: CASSLEGPSGAKNIQYF
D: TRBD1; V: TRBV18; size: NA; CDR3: CASSPRQGDGNTIYF
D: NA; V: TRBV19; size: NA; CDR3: CASSRENRIAKNIQYF
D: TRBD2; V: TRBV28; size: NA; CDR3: CASSLFAGGVGSYEQYF
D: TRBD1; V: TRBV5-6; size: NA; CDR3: CASSPGTGGYEQYF
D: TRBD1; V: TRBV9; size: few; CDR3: CASQAGTGGDRGGYTF
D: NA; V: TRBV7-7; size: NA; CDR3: CASSFSAASTDTQYF
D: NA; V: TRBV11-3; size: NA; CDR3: CASSSSYTQYF
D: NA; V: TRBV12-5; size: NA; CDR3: CASGLGGGYEQYF
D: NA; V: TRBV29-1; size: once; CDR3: CSVDTGEAFF
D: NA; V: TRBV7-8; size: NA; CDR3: CASSLTEAYGYTF
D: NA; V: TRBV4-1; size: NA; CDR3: CASSQERRQPQHF
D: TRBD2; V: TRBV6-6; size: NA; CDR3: CASSYRGTTYEQYF
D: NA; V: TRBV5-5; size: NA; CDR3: CASSRRTDTEAFF
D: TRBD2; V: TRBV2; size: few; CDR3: CASWVGLAGGTGELFF
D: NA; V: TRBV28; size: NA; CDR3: CASSLKIGHLYGYTF
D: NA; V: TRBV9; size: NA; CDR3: CASSVVPLTDTQYF
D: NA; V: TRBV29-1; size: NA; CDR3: CSGDGQYNEQFF
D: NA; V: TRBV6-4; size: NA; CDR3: CASSDPRARPSCEQYF
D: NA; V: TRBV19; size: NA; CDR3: CASSRRRAANEKLFF
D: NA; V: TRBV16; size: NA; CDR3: CASSQWRAETQYF
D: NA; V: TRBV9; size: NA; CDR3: CASSVGGEISYEQYF
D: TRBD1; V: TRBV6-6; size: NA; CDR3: CASSETGGQGTEAFF
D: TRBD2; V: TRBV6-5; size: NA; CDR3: CASSSTREGEQYF
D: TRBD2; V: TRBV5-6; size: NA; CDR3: CASSSTNLGTSARNEQFF
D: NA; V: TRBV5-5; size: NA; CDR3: CASSFSAGIDQPQHF